This T cell receptor (beta chain) was recovered during a study of radiation and T cells in renal cell carcinoma. At the level of the study: Nephrectomy followed 15 Gy stereotactic body radiation by 4 weeks.

Data came from immunoSEQ multiplex PCR; TCRdb stores just in-frame clones and leaves some out. The sample records approximately 61,000 clones, roughly 79% being singletons. Comments on this clone: Its matching antigen is unknown. Mismatch with germline at one junction end may stem from a read error.

Overall study findings and caveats: Top tumor clonotypes rose in blood 2 weeks post-radiation, then contracted.

CDR1 GTSNPN and CDR2 SVGIG come from the germline V gene (reference sequence). This CDR3 is built from 11 residues. Time point noted: blood 2 weeks post-SBRT. Treatment specified: 15 Gy SBRT to primary tumor, nephrectomy 4 weeks later. The sample was blood, taken from a patient whose treatment included radiotherapy and nephrectomy. The chain joins TRBV30 to TRBJ2-5; D not resolved. This TCR was sampled from a man aged 55 to 70 with renal cell carcinoma. For the CDR3, the DNA is TGTGCCTGGAGTGTGGCACTTCTTTGGCACTTC. Protein sequence: CAWSVALLWHF.